One TCR beta chain is described in this entry. The read ends 3 residues early relative to the CDR3; the germline J gene fills the gap. immunoSEQ multiplex PCR used an average of approximately 1,300 ng genomic DNA. TCRdb's table, derived via immunoSEQ multiplex PCR, lists solely in-frame clones and lacks some. The sample totals tens of thousands of clones; its top ten clones hold less than 9.5%. These data come from a study of T cells in women clearing cervical HPV infection. Overall study context: Controls gave blood once infection was undetectable; cases at lesion identification. Case blood was drawn a median about 150 days after lesion detection.

This CDR3 region has 14 residues. Germline CDR1 PRHDT, CDR2 FYEKMQ (reference sequence). V was shortened by 10 bases and J by 2 bases, with 18 bases between the two germline ends. This chain uses TRBV13 with TRBJ2-7, with a weak D call TRBD2 (6 bases). The sequenced sample was blood buffy coat. The receptor was derived from a woman between 18 and 70 years old with a cervical HPV16 infection that either progressed to CIN3+ or cleared (not recorded which). CDR3 DNA (partial): TGTGCCACCTGTCGAGGGCGGGGAGCCTACGAG. It codes for CATCRGRGAYE. Given in full, the CDR3 is CATCRGRGAYEQYF.